This TCR beta chain was sequenced in a study of blood T cells in healthy people across ages. Turning to the study itself: About one barcoded TCR beta cDNA was captured per two T cells. Study-level results: Naive CD4+ cells and diversity were both higher in long-lived donors than in aged donors.

Drawing of peripheral blood yielded about 9.8 milliliters from each donor. This clonotype was seen many times. What it recognizes is unknown. A sample-barcoded 5' primer and a J-beta primer mix were used in a second PCR of about 7 to 12 cycles. Individual samples furnished no less than 2.5 million CDR3-containing paired-end reads apiece. Via MiXCR, TCRdb re-called the 5' RACE reads, giving one row per CDR3 protein. This table holds 450,000 to 600,000 distinct CDR3 sequences, 27% found once. This sample also belongs to another study, concerning T cells of mothers and their children.

Sample: blood. The clonotype was recovered from a boy younger than 10 in good health.

The CDR3 DNA follows: TGCAGTGGGCGGGGGGCTCAAGAGACCCAGTACTTC. Amino acid sequence: CSGRGAQETQYF. The rearrangement uses TRBV29-1 and TRBJ2-5; TRBD2 agrees at 8 bases. CDR1 and CDR2 from the germline V gene are SQVTM and ANQGSEA. This CDR3 contains 12 residues.